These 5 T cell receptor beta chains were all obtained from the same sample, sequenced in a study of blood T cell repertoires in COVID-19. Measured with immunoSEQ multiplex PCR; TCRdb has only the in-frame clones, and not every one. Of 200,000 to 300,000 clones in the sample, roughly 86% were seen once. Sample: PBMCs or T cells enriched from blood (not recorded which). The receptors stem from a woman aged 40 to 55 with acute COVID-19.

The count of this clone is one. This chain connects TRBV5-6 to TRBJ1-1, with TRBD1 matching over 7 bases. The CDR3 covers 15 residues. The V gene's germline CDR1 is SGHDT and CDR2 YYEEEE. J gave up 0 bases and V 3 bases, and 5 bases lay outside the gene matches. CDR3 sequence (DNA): TGTGCCAGCAGCTCCTACAGGGGAATGAACACTGAAGCTTTCTTT. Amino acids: CASSSYRGMNTEAFF. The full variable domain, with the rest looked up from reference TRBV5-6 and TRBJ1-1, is DAGVTQSPTHLIKTRGQQVTLRCSPKSGHDTVSWYQQALGQGPQFIFQYYEEEERQRGNFPDRFSGHQFPNYSSELNVNALLLGDSALYLCASSSYRGMNTEAFFGQGTRLTVV.

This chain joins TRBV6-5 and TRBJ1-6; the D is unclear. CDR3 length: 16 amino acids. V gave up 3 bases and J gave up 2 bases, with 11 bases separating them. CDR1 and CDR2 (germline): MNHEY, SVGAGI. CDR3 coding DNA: TGTGCCAGCAGTTATGAGGAGTCCACCTATAATTCACCCCTCCACTTT. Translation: CASSYEESTYNSPLHF.

The CDR3 DNA reads TGTGCCAGCAGCAAACGACAGGGGAGAGCCAAAAACATTCAGTACTTC. Translated, it gives CASSKRQGRAKNIQYF. This chain connects TRBV21-1 to TRBJ2-4; TRBD1, the table's D call, lacks a check against the DNA. TRBV21-1 is deemed a pseudogene. The CDR3 covers 16 residues.

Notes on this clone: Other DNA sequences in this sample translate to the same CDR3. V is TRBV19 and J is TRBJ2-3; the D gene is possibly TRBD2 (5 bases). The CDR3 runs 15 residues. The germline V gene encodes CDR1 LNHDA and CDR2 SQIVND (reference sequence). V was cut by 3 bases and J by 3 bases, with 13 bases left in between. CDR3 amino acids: CASSIGPGSTDTQYF. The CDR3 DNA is TGTGCCAGTAGTATCGGCCCGGGATCAACAGATACGCAGTATTTT. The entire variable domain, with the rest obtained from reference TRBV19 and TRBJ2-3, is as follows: DGGITQSPKYLFRKEGQNVTLSCEQNLNHDAMYWYRQDPGQGLRLIYYSQIVNDFQKGDIAEGYSVSREKKESFPLTVTSAQKNPTAFYLCASSIGPGSTDTQYFGPGTRLTVL.

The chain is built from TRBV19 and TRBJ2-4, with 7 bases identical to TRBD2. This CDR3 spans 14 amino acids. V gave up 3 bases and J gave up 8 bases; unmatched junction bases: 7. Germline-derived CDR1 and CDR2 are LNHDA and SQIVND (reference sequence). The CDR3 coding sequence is TGTGCCAGTAGTATCCCTGGCGGGAGTGACATTCAGTACTTC. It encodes CASSIPGGSDIQYF.